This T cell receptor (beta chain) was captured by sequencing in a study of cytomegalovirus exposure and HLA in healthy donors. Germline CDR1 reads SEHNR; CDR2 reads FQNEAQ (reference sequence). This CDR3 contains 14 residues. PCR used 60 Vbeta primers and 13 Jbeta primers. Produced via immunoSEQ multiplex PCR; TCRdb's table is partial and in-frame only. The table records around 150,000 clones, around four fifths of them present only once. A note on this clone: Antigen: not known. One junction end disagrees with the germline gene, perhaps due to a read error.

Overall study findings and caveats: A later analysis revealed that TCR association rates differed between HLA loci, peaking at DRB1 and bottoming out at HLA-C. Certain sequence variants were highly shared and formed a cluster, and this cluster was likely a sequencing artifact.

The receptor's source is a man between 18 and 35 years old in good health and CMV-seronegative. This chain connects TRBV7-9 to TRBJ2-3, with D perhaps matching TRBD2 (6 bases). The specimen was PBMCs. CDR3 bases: TGTTCCAGCAGCTTATTTATCGGGGGAGATACGCAGTATTTT. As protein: CSSSLFIGGDTQYF.